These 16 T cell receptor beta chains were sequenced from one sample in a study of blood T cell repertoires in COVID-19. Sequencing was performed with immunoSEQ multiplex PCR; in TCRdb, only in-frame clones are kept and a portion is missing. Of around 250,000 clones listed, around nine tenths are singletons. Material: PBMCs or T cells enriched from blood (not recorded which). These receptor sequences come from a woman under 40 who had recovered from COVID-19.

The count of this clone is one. CDR3: CASSEAGTAGNTIYF. The CDR3 bases are TGTGCCAGCAGCGAGGCCGGGACAGCTGGAAACACCATATATTTT. The J gene is TRBJ1-3, the V gene TRBV11-3; 7 bases are a match to TRBD1. Germline V gene sequence: CDR1 SGHNT, CDR2 YENEEA. The CDR3 contains 15 residues. Trimming removed 5 bases from V and 2 bases from J; junction bases left unmatched: 6.

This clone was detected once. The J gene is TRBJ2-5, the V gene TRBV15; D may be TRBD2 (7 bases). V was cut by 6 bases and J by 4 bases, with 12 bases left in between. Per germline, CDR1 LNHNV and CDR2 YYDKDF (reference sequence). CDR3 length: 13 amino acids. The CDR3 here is CATRIGGGETQYF. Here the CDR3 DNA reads TGTGCCACCAGAATAGGGGGGGGAGAGACCCAGTACTTC. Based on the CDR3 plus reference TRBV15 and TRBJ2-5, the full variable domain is DAMVIQNPRYQVTQFGKPVTLSCSQTLNHNVMYWYQQKSSQAPKLLFHYYDKDFNNEADTPDNFQSRRPNTSFCFLDIRSPGLGDTAMYLCATRIGGGETQYFGPGTRLLVL.

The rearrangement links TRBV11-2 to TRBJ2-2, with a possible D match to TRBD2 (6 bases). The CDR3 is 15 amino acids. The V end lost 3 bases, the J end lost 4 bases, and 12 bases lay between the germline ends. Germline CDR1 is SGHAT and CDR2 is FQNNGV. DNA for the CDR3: TGTGCCAGCAGCTTCCGGCTAGCGAGCACCGGGGAGCTGTTTTTT. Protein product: CASSFRLASTGELFF.

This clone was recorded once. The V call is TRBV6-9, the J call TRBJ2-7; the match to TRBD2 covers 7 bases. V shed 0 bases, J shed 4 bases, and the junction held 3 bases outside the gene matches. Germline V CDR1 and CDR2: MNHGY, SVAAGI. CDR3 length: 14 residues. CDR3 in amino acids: CASSYSPSGYEQYF. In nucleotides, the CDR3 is TGTGCCAGCAGTTATTCGCCTAGCGGTTACGAGCAGTACTTC.

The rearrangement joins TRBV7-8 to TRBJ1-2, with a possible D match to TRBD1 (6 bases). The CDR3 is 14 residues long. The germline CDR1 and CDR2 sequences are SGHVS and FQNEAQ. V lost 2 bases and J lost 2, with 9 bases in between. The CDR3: CASSLTGTNYGYTF. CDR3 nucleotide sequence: TGTGCCAGCAGCTTAACAGGGACCAACTATGGCTACACCTTC. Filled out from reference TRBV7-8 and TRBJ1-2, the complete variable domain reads GAGVSQSPRYKVAKRGQDVALRCDPISGHVSLFWYQQALGQGPEFLTYFQNEAQLDKSGLPSDRFFAERPEGSVSTLKIQRTQQEDSAVYLCASSLTGTNYGYTFGSGTRLTVV.

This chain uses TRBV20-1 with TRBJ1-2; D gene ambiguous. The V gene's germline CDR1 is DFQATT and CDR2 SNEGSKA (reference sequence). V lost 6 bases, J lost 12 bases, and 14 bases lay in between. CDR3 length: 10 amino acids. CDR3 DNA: TGCAGTGCGAGGGAAAGCGGACACACCTTC. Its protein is CSARESGHTF.

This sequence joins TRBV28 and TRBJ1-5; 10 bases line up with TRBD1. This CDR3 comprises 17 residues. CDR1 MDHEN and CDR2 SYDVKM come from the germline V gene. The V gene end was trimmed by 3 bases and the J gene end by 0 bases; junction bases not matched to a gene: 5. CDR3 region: CASSFRGQGYSNQPQHF. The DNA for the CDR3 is TGTGCCAGCAGTTTTAGGGGACAGGGGTATAGCAATCAGCCCCAGCATTTT.

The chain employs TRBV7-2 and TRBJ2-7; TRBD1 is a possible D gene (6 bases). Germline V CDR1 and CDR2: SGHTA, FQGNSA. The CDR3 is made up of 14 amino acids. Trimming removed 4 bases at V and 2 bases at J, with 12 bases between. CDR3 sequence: CASSSGYRAYEQYF. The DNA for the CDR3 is TGTGCCAGCAGCTCCGGGTACAGGGCCTACGAGCAGTACTTC.

CDR3 sequence (DNA): TGTGCCAGCAGCTTGATGGGACATCCCGCACCCTTTAATGAAAAACTGTTTTTT. It translates to CASSLMGHPAPFNEKLFF. The J gene is TRBJ1-4, the V gene TRBV7-2; TRBD1 is a possible D gene (6 bases). The CDR3 has 18 amino acids. Trimming pared 3 bases from V and 4 bases from J, leaving 21 bases between. CDR1 SGHTA and CDR2 FQGNSA come from the germline V gene.

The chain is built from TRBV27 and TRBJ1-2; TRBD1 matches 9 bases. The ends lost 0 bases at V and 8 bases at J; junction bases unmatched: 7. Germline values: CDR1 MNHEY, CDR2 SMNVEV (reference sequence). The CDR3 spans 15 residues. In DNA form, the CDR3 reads TGTGCCAGCAGTTTATCGGGGACAGGGAATTTAGGCTACACCTTC. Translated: CASSLSGTGNLGYTF.

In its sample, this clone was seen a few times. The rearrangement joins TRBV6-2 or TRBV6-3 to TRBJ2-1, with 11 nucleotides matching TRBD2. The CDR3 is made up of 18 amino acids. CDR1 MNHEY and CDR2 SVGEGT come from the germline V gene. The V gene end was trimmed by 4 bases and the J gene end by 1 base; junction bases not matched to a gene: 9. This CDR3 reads CASSFTPGLAESYNEQFF. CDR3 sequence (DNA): TGTGCCAGCAGTTTCACGCCGGGACTAGCGGAATCCTACAATGAGCAGTTCTTC.

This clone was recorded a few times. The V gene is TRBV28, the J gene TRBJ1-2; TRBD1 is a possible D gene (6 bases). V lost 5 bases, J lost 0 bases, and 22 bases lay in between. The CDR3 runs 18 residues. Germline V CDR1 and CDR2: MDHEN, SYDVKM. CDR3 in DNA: TGTGCCAGCAGTCCGCAACCGGGACAAGGTCGACCTAACTATGGCTACACCTTC. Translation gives CASSPQPGQGRPNYGYTF.

The CDR3: CASSLGGRADTQYF. The CDR3 DNA sequence: TGTGCCAGCAGCTTGGGTGGGAGGGCAGATACGCAGTATTTT. This chain uses TRBV7-3 with TRBJ2-3; TRBD2 matches at 7 bases. V trimming: 3 bases; J trimming: 4 bases; junction bases outside the gene matches: 4. The CDR3 length is 14 residues. Germline values: CDR1 SGHTA, CDR2 FQGTGA.

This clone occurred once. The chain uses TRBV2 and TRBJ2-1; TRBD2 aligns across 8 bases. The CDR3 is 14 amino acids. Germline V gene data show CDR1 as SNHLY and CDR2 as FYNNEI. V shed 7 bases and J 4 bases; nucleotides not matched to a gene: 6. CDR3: CASTPLAGYNEQFF. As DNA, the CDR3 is TGTGCCAGCACCCCTTTAGCGGGGTACAATGAGCAGTTCTTC.

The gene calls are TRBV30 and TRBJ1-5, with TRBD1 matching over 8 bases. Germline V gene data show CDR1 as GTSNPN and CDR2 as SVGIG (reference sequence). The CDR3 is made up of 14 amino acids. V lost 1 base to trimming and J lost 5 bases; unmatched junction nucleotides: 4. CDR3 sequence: CAWSAGQGDQPQHF. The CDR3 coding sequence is TGTGCCTGGAGTGCCGGACAGGGAGATCAGCCCCAGCATTTT.

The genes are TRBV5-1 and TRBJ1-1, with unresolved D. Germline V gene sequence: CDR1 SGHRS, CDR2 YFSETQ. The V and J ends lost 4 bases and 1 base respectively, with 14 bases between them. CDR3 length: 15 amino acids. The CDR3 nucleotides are TGCGCCAGCAGCATCGACACCTACGAGAACACTGAAGCTTTCTTT. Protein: CASSIDTYENTEAFF.